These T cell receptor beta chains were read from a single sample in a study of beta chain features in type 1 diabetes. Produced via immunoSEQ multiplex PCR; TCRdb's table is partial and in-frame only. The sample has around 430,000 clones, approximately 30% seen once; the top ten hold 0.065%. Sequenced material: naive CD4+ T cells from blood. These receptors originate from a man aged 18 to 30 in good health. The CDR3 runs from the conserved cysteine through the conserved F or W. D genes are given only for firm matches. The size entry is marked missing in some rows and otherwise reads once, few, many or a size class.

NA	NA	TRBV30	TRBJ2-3	TGTGCCTGGAGTGTACGCAGGGCCTCAGATACGCAGTATTTT	CAWSVRRASDTQYF
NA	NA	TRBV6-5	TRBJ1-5	TGTGCCAGCAGTTACGGTTCAGGGCATAATCAGCCCCAGCATTTT	CASSYGSGHNQPQHF
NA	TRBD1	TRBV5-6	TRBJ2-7	TGTGCCAGCAGCTTGGGGGACAGCTGGGAGCAGTACTTC	CASSLGDSWEQYF
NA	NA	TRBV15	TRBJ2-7	TGTGCCACCAGCAGAGGCCTTGCTAGCGAGTACGAGCAGTACTTC	CATSRGLASEYEQYF
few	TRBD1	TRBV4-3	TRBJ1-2	TGCGCCAGCAGCCAAAGGACAGGTCGCTATGGCTACACCTTC	CASSQRTGRYGYTF
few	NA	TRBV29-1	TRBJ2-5	TGCAGCGTTGATCCGGGGCAAGAGACCCAGTACTTC	CSVDPGQETQYF
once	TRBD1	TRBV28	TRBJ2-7	TGTGCCAGCAGTTTCGGGGACAGGGGAAACGAGCAGTACTTC	CASSFGDRGNEQYF
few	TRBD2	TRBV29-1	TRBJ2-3	TGCAGCGGGGGGGGACTAGCGGGCTCCACAGATACGCAGTATTTT	CSGGGLAGSTDTQYF
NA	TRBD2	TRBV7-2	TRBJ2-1	TGTGCCAGCAGTTCCGGGACTAGAACTTCTAGTGAGCAGTTCTTC	CASSSGTRTSSEQFF
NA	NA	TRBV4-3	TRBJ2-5	TGCGCCAGCAGCCAAGATCTATCCAGCCAAGAGACCCAGTACTTC	CASSQDLSSQETQYF
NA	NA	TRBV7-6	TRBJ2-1	TGTGCCAGCAGCGCAAGAAACAGGGGAGGCGATGAGCAGTTCTTC	CASSARNRGGDEQFF
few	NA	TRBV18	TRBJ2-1	TGTGCCAGCTCCCTAGCGATACTACTAGGCAATGAGCAGTTCTTC	CASSLAILLGNEQFF
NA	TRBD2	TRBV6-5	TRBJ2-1	TGTGCCAGCAGTTACGGAGGCGGGAGCTCCTACAATGAGCAGTTCTTC	CASSYGGGSSYNEQFF
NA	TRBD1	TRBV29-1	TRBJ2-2	TGCAGCGCGATAACAGGGGGCTCGAACACCGGGGAGCTGTTTTTT	CSAITGGSNTGELFF
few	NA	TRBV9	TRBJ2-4	TGTGCCAGCAGCTTTGGGCCCGGACTAGCCAAAAACATTCAGTACTTC	CASSFGPGLAKNIQYF
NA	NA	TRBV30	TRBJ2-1	TGTGCCTGGATTCCCCGGGCGGTGGGCAATGAGCAGTTCTTC	CAWIPRAVGNEQFF
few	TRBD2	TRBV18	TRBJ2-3	TGTGCCAGCTCACCCCTCCTAGCGGGAGGAGATACGCAGTATTTT	CASSPLLAGGDTQYF
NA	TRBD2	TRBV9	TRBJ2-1	TGTGCCAGCAGCCTAAGCGGGACTGAGCAGTTCTTC	CASSLSGTEQFF
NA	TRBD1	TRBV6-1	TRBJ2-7	TGTGCCAGCAGTGCCACGGGACAGGTATCCTACGAGCAGTACTTC	CASSATGQVSYEQYF
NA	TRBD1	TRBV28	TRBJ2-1	TGTGCCAGCAGACCGGACAGGGTCTACAATGAGCAGTTCTTC	CASRPDRVYNEQFF
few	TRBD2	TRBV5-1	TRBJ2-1	TGCGCCAGCAGCTCATTAGCGGGAAGCTACAATGAGCAGTTCTTC	CASSSLAGSYNEQFF
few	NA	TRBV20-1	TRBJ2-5	TGCAGTGCTAGAGGGCAAGAGACCCAGTACTTC	CSARGQETQYF
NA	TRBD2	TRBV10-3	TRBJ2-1	TGTGCCATCAGCAAAGGACTAGCGGGAGATCCCCTCTACAATGAGCAGTTCTTC	CAISKGLAGDPLYNEQFF
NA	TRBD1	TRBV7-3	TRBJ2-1	TGTGCCAGCAGCTTAGGGACAGGTCATGAGCAGTTCTTC	CASSLGTGHEQFF
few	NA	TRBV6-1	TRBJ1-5	TGTGCCAGCAGTGAAGTTTGGGGTCAGCCCCAGCATTTT	CASSEVWGQPQHF
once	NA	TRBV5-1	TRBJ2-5	TGCGCCAGCAGCTTGGCTGGGGGCGAAGAGACCCAGTACTTC	CASSLAGGEETQYF
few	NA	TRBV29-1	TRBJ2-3	TGCAGCGTTGAAAGGGGGTGGCCAGATACGCAGTATTTT	CSVERGWPDTQYF
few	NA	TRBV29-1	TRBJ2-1	TGCAGCGTTGAGCCGAGTACCTACAATGAGCAGTTCTTC	CSVEPSTYNEQFF
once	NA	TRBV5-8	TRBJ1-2	TGTGCCAGCAGCGGGACGGATTATGGCTACACCTTC	CASSGTDYGYTF
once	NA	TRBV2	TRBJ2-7	TGTGCCAGCAGTCGACAGGATTACGAGCAGTACTTC	CASSRQDYEQYF
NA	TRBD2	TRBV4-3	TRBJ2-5	TGCGCCAGCAGCCAAAGGGAGCGGGAGTGGGAGACCCAGTACTTC	CASSQREREWETQYF
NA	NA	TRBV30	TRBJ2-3	TGTGCCTGGAGTCCTTTCGACAGGAGGTTCACAGATACGCAGTATTTT	CAWSPFDRRFTDTQYF
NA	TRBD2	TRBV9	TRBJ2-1	TGTGCCAGCAGCGGAACTAGCGGGACCTACAATGAGCAGTTCTTC	CASSGTSGTYNEQFF
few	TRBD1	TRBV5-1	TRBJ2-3	TGCGCCAGCAGCATGACAGGGACGAGCACAGATACGCAGTATTTT	CASSMTGTSTDTQYF
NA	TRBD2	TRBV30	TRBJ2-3	TGTGCCTGGAGTGAATCGGCGGGAGTTGGGGATACGCAGTATTTT	CAWSESAGVGDTQYF
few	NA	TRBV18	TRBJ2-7	TGTGCCAGCTCACCACCTGAGCGGTCCGGTGAGCAGTACTTC	CASSPPERSGEQYF
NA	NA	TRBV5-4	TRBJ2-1	TGTGCCAGCAGCCTGGAACCCAAGAATGAGCAGTTCTTC	CASSLEPKNEQFF
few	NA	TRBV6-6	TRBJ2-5	TGTGCCAGCAGTTCCCGGAGGAGAGGAGAGACCCAGTACTTC	CASSSRRRGETQYF
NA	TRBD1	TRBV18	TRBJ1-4	TGTGCCAGCTCACCCCTCTCCGGGACAGGGGTGGAAAAACTGTTTTTT	CASSPLSGTGVEKLFF
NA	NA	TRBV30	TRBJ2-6	TGTGCCTGGAGGAGGCCAGGGGACTCTGGGGCCAACGTCCTGACTTTC	CAWRRPGDSGANVLTF
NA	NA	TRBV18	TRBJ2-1	TGTGCCAGCTCACCTGGACAGTACAATGAGCAGTTCTTC	CASSPGQYNEQFF
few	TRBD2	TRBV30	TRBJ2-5	TGTGCCTGGCGAGTAGCGGGCCCTCAAGAGACCCAGTACTTC	CAWRVAGPQETQYF
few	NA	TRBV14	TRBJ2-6	TGTGCCAGCAGCCCCCCAGGTGCTGGGGCCAACGTCCTGACTTTC	CASSPPGAGANVLTF
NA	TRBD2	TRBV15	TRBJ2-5	TGTGCCACCAGCCGGGGACTAGCGGAGGGGGGCCAGTACTTC	CATSRGLAEGGQYF
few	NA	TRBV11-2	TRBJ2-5	TGTGCCAGCAGCCGCCCCGGGGCACAACAAGAGACCCAGTACTTC	CASSRPGAQQETQYF
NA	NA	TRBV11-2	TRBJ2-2	TGTGCCAGCAGCGCGACAGGGACTAACACCGGGGAGCTGTTTTTT	CASSATGTNTGELFF
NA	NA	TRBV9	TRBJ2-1	TGTGCCAGCAGCTTCGACCCATACAATGAGCAGTTCTTC	CASSFDPYNEQFF
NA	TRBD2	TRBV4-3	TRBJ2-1	TGCGCCAGCAGCCAACTTCCGGGACTAGCGGGAAATGAGCAGTTCTTC	CASSQLPGLAGNEQFF
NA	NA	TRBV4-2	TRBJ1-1	TGTGCCAGCAGCCAAGTGGGGGCGAGAGTCGGAGCTTTCTTT	CASSQVGARVGAFF